Listed here are 7 T cell receptor beta chains from one sample, sequenced in a study of cytomegalovirus exposure and HLA in healthy donors. Both 60 Vbeta primers and 13 Jbeta primers went into the PCR. The assay was immunoSEQ multiplex PCR, and TCRdb's table has in-frame clones only and misses some. The sample table sets out under 150,000 clones. The sequencing input was PBMCs. The receptors shown here come from a middle-aged woman in good health and CMV-seronegative.

The rearrangement links TRBV28 to TRBJ1-4; D uncertain. V lost 6 bases and J lost 0, with 5 bases in between. The CDR3 sequence is 13 residues long. CDR1 is MDHEN, CDR2 SYDVKM, per germline. The CDR3 protein is CASRRPTNEKLFF. The CDR3 DNA reads as TGTGCCAGCAGGCGCCCAACTAATGAAAAACTGTTTTTT.

The genes are TRBV15 and TRBJ1-2; D perhaps matches TRBD1 (6 bases). The length of the CDR3 is 14 residues. V dropped 9 bases and J dropped 5 bases, with 19 bases sitting between them. Germline V lookup: CDR1 LNHNV, CDR2 YYDKDF (reference sequence). The CDR3 loop is CATTATGLGYGYTF. The DNA for the CDR3 is TGTGCCACTACCGCGACAGGTTTAGGGTATGGCTACACCTTC.

CDR3: CASSPDTYSYGYTF. In DNA form, the CDR3 reads TGTGCCAGCAGCCCGGACACCTACAGCTATGGCTACACCTTC. The chain employs TRBV7-9 and TRBJ1-2; a possible D gene is TRBD1 (5 bases). Germline CDR1 SEHNR, CDR2 FQNEAQ (reference sequence). This CDR3 is 14 amino acids long. V was pared by 5 bases and J by 4 bases, with 14 bases between.

The chain recombines TRBV5-1 with TRBJ1-2; TRBD1 matches at 8 bases. Trimming cost V 7 bases and J 1 base; bases outside gene matches: 6. Germline assignment: CDR1 SGHRS and CDR2 YFSETQ. This CDR3 is built from 14 residues. The CDR3 sequence: CASGVDRGNYGYTF. CDR3 coding DNA: TGCGCCAGCGGCGTTGACAGGGGTAACTATGGCTACACCTTC.

The V gene is TRBV28, the J gene TRBJ1-1, with TRBD1 identical over 7 bases. The CDR3 totals 13 residues. Losses at the gene ends were 6 bases for V and 7 bases for J; bases not matched to a gene: 8. The germline V gene has CDR1 MDHEN and CDR2 SYDVKM. Written as DNA, the CDR3 is TGTGCCAGCAGGCTCCGGGACAGTGGTGAAGCTTTCTTT. Amino acids: CASRLRDSGEAFF.

This chain links TRBV7-9 with TRBJ1-6, with 8 bases lining up with TRBD1. Per germline, CDR1 SEHNR and CDR2 FQNEAQ (reference sequence). The CDR3 contains 15 residues. J lost 4 bases, V lost 7 bases, and 6 bases had no gene match. This CDR3 is CASTRGQSYNSPLHF. CDR3 sequence (DNA): TGTGCCAGCACCAGGGGGCAGAGTTATAATTCACCCCTCCACTTT. The complete variable domain, with remaining parts taken from reference TRBV7-9 and TRBJ1-6, reads DTGVSQNPRHKITKRGQNVTFRCDPISEHNRLYWYRQTLGQGPEFLTYFQNEAQLEKSRLLSDRFSAERPKGSFSTLEIQRTEQGDSAMYLCASTRGQSYNSPLHFGNGTRLTVT.

The CDR3 is CASSLLAQSLSGNTIYF. The CDR3 nucleotides are TGTGCCAGCAGTTTATTAGCCCAGAGTCTCTCTGGAAACACCATATATTTT. The chain carries TRBV28 and TRBJ1-3; no definite D call. The CDR3 spans 17 residues. Trimming removed 1 base at V and 0 bases at J, with 13 bases between. CDR1 is MDHEN and CDR2 is SYDVKM in the germline V gene.